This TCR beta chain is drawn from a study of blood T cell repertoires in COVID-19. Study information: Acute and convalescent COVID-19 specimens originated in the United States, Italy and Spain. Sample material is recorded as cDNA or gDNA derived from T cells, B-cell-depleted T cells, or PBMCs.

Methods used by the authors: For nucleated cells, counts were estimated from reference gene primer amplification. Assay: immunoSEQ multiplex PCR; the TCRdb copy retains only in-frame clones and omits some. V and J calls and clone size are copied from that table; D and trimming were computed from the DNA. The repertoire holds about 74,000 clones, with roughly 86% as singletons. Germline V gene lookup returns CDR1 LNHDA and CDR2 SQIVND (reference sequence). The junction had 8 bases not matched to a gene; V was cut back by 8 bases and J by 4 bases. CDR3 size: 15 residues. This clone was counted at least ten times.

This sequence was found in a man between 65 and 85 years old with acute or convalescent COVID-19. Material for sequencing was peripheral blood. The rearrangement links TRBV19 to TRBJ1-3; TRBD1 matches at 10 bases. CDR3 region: CASDQTGGKGNTIYF. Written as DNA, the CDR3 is TGTGCCAGTGATCAGACAGGGGGCAAAGGAAACACCATATATTTT.